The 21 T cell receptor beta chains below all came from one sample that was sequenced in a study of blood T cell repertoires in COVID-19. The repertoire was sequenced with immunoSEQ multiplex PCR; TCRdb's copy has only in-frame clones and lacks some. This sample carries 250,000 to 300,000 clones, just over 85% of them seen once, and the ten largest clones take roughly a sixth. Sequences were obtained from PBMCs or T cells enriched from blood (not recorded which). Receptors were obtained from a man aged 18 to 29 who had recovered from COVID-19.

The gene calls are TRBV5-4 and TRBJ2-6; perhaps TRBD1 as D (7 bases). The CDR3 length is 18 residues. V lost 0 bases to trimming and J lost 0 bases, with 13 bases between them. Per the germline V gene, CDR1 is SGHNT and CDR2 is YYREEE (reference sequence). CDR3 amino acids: CASSLAQGGLSGANVLTF. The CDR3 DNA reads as TGTGCCAGCAGCTTGGCGCAGGGGGGCCTCTCTGGGGCCAACGTCCTGACTTTC.

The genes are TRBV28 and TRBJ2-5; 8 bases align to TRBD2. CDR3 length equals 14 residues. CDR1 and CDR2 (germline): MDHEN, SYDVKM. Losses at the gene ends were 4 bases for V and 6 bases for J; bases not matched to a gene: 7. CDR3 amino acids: CASSSGLAVQTQYF. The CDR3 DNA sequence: TGTGCCAGCAGTTCCGGACTAGCCGTACAGACCCAGTACTTC.

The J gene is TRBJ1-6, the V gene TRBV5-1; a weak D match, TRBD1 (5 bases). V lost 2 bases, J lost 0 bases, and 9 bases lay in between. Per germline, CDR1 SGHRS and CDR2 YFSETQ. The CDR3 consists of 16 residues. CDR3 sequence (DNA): TGCGCCAGCAGCTTCGGACAAAGCTCCTATAATTCACCCCTCCACTTT. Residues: CASSFGQSSYNSPLHF.

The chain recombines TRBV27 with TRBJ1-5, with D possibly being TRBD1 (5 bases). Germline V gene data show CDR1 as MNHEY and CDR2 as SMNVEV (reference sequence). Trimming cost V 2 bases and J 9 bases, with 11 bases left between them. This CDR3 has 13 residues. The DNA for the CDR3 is TGTGCCAGCAGTTTAACCCAGGGCTTGCCCCAGCATTTT. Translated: CASSLTQGLPQHF.

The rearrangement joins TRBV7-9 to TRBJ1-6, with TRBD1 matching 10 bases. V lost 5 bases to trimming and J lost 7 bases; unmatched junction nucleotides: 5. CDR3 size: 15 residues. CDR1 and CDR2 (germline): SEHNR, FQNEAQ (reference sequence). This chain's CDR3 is CASSPRQGANSPLHF. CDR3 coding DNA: TGTGCCAGCAGCCCAAGACAGGGGGCGAATTCACCCCTCCACTTT.

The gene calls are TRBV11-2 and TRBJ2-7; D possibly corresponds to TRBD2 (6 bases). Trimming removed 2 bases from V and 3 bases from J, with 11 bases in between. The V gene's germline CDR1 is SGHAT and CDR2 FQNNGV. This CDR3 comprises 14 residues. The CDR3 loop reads CASSLRDGSYEQYF. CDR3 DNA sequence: TGTGCCAGCAGCTTAAGGGACGGGAGCTACGAGCAGTACTTC.

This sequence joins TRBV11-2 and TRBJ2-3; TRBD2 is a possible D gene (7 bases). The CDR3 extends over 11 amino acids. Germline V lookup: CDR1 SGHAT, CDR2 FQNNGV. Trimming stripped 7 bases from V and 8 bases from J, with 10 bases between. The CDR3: CASKGGGTQYF. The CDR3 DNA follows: TGTGCCAGCAAAGGGGGGGGTACGCAGTATTTT. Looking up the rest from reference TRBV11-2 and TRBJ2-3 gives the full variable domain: EAGVAQSPRYKIIEKRQSVAFWCNPISGHATLYWYQQILGQGPKLLIQFQNNGVVDDSQLPKDRFSAERLKGVDSTLKIQPAKLEDSAVYLCASKGGGTQYFGPGTRLTVL.

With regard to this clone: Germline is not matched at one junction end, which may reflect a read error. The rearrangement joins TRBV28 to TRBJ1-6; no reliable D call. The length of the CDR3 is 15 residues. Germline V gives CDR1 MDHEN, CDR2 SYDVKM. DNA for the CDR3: TGTGTCAGCAGTTATCTAGACTTCGGTAATTTACCCCTCCACTTT. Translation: CVSSYLDFGNLPLHF.

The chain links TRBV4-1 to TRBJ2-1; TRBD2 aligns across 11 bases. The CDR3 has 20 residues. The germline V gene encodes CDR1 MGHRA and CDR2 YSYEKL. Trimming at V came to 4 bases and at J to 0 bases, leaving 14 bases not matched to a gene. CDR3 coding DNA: TGCGCCAGCAGCCGCCTGACTAGCGGGGTCCTACCTTCCTCCTACAATGAGCAGTTCTTC. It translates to CASSRLTSGVLPSSYNEQFF.

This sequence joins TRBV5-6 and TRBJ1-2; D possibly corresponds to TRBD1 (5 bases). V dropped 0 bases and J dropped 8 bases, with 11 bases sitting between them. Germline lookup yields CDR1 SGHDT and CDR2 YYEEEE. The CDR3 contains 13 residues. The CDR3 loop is CASSLAGLDGYTF. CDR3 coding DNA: TGTGCCAGCAGCTTGGCAGGGTTAGACGGCTACACCTTC.

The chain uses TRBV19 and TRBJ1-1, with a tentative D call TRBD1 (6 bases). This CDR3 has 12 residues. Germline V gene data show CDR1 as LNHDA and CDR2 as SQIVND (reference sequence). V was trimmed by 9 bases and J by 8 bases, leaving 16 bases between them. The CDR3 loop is CASLPGAGEAFF. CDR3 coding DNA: TGTGCCAGCCTCCCAGGGGCTGGGGAAGCTTTCTTT.

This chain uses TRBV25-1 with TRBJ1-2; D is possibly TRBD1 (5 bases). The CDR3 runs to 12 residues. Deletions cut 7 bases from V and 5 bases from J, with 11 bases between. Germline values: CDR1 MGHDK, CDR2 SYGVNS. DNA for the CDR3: TGTGCCAGCATAGGGGCAGATTATGGCTACACCTTC. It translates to CASIGADYGYTF.

CDR3 loop: CASSWGKVRSKQQYF. CDR3 DNA: TGTGCCAGCAGCTGGGGCAAGGTCAGATCTAAACAGCAGTACTTC. J is TRBJ2-7 and V is TRBV5-6; D is possibly TRBD1 (5 bases). Germline loops: CDR1 SGHDT, CDR2 YYEEEE. The CDR3 sequence is 15 residues long. The V end was cut by 3 bases, the J end by 8 bases, with 21 bases between.

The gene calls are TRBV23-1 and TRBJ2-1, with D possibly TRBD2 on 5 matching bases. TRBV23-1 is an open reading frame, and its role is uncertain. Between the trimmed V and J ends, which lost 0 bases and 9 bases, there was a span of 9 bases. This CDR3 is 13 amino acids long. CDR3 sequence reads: CASSQSSGSEQFF. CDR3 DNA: TGCGCCAGCAGTCAATCCTCGGGGTCTGAGCAGTTCTTC.

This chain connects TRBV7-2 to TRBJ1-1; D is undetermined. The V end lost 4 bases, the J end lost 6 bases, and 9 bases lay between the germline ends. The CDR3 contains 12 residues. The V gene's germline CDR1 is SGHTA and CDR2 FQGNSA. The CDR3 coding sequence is TGTGCCAGCAGCTGGGGAGGTCCTGAAGCTTTCTTT. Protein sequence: CASSWGGPEAFF.

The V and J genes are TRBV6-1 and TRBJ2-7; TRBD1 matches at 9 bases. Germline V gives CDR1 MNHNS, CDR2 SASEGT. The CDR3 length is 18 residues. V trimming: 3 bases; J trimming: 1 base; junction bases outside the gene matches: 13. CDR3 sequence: CASSEHQQTGGLSYEQYF. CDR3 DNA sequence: TGTGCCAGCAGTGAGCACCAACAAACAGGGGGCCTTTCCTACGAGCAGTACTTC.

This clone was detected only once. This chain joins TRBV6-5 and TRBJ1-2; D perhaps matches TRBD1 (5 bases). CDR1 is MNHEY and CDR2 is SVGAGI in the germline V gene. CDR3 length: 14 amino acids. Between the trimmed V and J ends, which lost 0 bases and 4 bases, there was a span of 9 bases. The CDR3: CASSYSGPPYGYTF. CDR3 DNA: TGTGCCAGCAGTTACTCGGGGCCTCCCTATGGCTACACCTTC.

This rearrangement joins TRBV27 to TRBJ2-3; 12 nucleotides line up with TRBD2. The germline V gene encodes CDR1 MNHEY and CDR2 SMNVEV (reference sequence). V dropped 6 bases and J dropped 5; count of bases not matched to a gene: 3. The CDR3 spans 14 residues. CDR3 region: CASSRGLAGDTQYF. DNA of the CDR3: TGTGCCAGCAGCCGGGGACTAGCGGGAGATACGCAGTATTTT.

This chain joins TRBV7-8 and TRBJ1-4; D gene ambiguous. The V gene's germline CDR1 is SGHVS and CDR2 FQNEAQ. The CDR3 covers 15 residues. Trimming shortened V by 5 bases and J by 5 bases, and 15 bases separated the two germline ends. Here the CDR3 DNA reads TGTGCCAGCAGCCCCCACAGAAACCCAAATGAAAAACTGTTTTTT. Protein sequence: CASSPHRNPNEKLFF.

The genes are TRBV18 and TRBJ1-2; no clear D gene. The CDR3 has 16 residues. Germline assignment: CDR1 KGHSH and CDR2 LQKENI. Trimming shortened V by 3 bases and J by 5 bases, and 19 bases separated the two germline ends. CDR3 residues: CASSPTLEEVGYGYTF. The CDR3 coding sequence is TGTGCCAGCTCACCTACGTTGGAGGAAGTAGGATATGGCTACACCTTC.

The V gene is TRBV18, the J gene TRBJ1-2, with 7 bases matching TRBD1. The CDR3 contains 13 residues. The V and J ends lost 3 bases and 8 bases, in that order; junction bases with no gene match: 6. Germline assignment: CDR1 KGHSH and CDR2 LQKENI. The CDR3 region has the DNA TGTGCCAGCTCACCTGACAGGGTAGAAGGCTACACCTTC. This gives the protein CASSPDRVEGYTF.